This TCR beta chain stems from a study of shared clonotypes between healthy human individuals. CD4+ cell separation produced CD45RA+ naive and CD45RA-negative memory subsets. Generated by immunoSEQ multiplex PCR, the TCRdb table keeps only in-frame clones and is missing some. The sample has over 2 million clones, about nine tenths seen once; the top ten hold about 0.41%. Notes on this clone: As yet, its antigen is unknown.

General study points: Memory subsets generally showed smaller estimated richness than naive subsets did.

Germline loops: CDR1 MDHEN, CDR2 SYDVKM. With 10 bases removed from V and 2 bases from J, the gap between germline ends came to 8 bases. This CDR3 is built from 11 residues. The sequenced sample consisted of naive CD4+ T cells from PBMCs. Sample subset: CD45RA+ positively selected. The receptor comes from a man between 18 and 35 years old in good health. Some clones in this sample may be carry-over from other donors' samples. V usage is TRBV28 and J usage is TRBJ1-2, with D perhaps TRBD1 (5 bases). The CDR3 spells CATQGNYGYTF. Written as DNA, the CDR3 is TGTGCCACCCAGGGAAACTATGGCTACACCTTC.